The 9 T cell receptor beta chains listed next were all sequenced from one sample in a study of graft-versus-host responses after intestinal transplantation. The protocol was immunoSEQ multiplex PCR, while the TCRdb copy is restricted to in-frame clones and leaves out a portion. The profile shows 80,000 to 100,000 clones, about nine tenths of them singletons. Their antigen targets remain unknown. The sequencing here drew on unstimulated CD4+ T cells sorted from spleen or lymph node cells, taken before transplant. The receptors come from a human donor who was the organ donor for an intestinal transplant.

The V and J genes are TRBV4-3 and TRBJ2-1; 10 bases line up with TRBD1. Germline V gene data show CDR1 as LGHNA and CDR2 as YSLEER. Trimming at V came to 1 base and at J to 4 bases, leaving 16 bases not matched to a gene. The CDR3 has 20 residues. CDR3 nucleotides: TGCGCCAGCAGCCAAGGGTCGGGACAGGGGCGCGTGGGGATTTACAATGAGCAGTTCTTC. Amino acids: CASSQGSGQGRVGIYNEQFF.

This chain joins TRBV5-3 and TRBJ1-2; D remains unclear. TRBV5-3 is given ORF status, its function remaining uncertain. The V end was cut by 1 base, the J end by 6 bases, with 16 bases between. The length of the CDR3 is 15 residues. The CDR3, as DNA: TGTGCCAGAAGCTTGACCTGCCGGCGCGGTCATGGCTACACCTTC. It codes for CARSLTCRRGHGYTF.

The V call is TRBV7-3, the J call TRBJ1-1, with TRBD1 matching over 7 bases. Trimming removed 4 bases from V and 4 bases from J; junction bases left unmatched: 3. The CDR3 contains 13 residues. Germline V gene data show CDR1 as SGHTA and CDR2 as FQGTGA. CDR3 sequence reads: CASSSAGGTEAFF. The CDR3 DNA follows: TGTGCCAGCAGCTCGGCAGGGGGCACTGAAGCTTTCTTT. The full variable domain, in which reference TRBV7-3 and TRBJ1-1 provide the parts outside the CDR3, is GAGVSQTPSNKVTEKGKYVELRCDPISGHTALYWYRQSLGQGPEFLIYFQGTGAADDSGLPNDRFFAVRPEGSVSTLKIQRTERGDSAVYLCASSSAGGTEAFFGQGTRLTVV.

V gene TRBV20-1 combines with J gene TRBJ1-2; tentatively, D is TRBD1 (6 bases). Germline V gene data show CDR1 as DFQATT and CDR2 as SNEGSKA (reference sequence). This CDR3 has 11 residues. V lost 0 bases to trimming and J lost 7 bases, with 6 bases between them. CDR3 protein: CSARDRGGYTF. The CDR3 DNA reads as TGCAGTGCTAGAGACAGGGGTGGCTACACCTTC.

This rearrangement joins TRBV5-6 to TRBJ1-4; 7 bases line up with TRBD1. This CDR3 has 14 amino acids. Trimming at V came to 4 bases and at J to 3 bases, leaving 3 bases not matched to a gene. In germline, CDR1 is SGHDT, CDR2 YYEEEE. CDR3 DNA: TGTGCCAGCAGCACCGGGACAGCTAATGAAAAACTGTTTTTT. As protein: CASSTGTANEKLFF.

V is TRBV7-2 and J is TRBJ2-5; D is possibly TRBD2 (5 bases). V was clipped by 0 bases and J by 5 bases, with 13 bases between them. This CDR3 comprises 15 residues. Germline CDR1 is SGHTA and CDR2 is FQGNSA. The CDR3 DNA is TGTGCCAGCAGCTTAGCCGCCACTAGTATTGAGACCCAGTACTTC. Translating it yields CASSLAATSIETQYF. The complete variable domain, with remaining parts taken from reference TRBV7-2 and TRBJ2-5, reads GAGVSQSPSNKVTEKGKDVELRCDPISGHTALYWYRQSLGQGLEFLIYFQGNSAPDKSGLPSDRFSAERTGGSVSTLTIQRTQQEDSAVYLCASSLAATSIETQYFGPGTRLLVL.

V and J are TRBV11-2 and TRBJ1-4, with D maybe TRBD1 (5 bases). The V end lost 5 bases, the J end lost 10 bases, and 20 bases lay between the germline ends. In germline, CDR1 is SGHAT, CDR2 FQNNGV. The length of the CDR3 is 15 residues. This CDR3 reads CASSNSGTGEGKLFF. The CDR3 region has the DNA TGTGCCAGCAGCAACTCAGGTACAGGTGAAGGAAAACTGTTTTTT. The complete variable domain, with remaining parts taken from reference TRBV11-2 and TRBJ1-4, reads EAGVAQSPRYKIIEKRQSVAFWCNPISGHATLYWYQQILGQGPKLLIQFQNNGVVDDSQLPKDRFSAERLKGVDSTLKIQPAKLEDSAVYLCASSNSGTGEGKLFFGSGTQLSVL.

The chain carries TRBV5-1 and TRBJ1-2, with D possibly being TRBD1 (6 bases). V was clipped by 4 bases and J by 5 bases, with 9 bases between them. Germline V gene lookup returns CDR1 SGHRS and CDR2 YFSETQ. This CDR3 comprises 12 residues. The CDR3: CASSQQGYGYTF. CDR3 nucleotides: TGCGCCAGCAGCCAACAGGGTTATGGCTACACCTTC.

The chain is built from TRBV4-2 and TRBJ2-3; 12 bases agree with TRBD2. This CDR3 region has 18 residues. CDR1 is LGHNA and CDR2 is YNFKEQ in the germline V gene. After removal of 3 bases from V and 4 bases from J, the junction contained 11 bases not matched to a gene. CDR3 residues: CASSHASPSGGASDTQYF. As DNA, the CDR3 is TGTGCCAGCAGCCATGCTTCTCCTAGCGGGGGGGCCTCAGATACGCAGTATTTT.